The 5 T cell receptor beta chains listed next were all sequenced from one sample in a study of T cell repertoires in cytomegalovirus infection. One entry per CDR3 protein results from TCRdb running MiXCR on the reads. The sample records tens of thousands of distinct CDR3 sequences, around 28% being singletons. Which antigens these TCRs recognize remains unknown. This material consisted of CD8+ T cells from cultured PBMCs, taken from culture after CMV antigen stimulation. Source of these receptors: a human donor in good health (CMV status not recorded). Some clones in this sample may be carry-over from other donors' samples.

Concerning this clonotype itself: This may stem from a read error, because a much larger clone lies one nucleotide away. CDR3 amino acids: CASSWISNGGIEAFF. Here the CDR3 DNA reads TGTGCCAGCAGTTGGATCAGTAATGGGGGCATTGAAGCTTTCTTT. This sequence joins TRBV28 and TRBJ1-1; D may be TRBD1 (6 bases). Between the trimmed V and J ends, which lost 4 bases and 7 bases, there was a span of 19 bases. There are 15 residues in the CDR3. The germline gives CDR1 MDHEN, CDR2 SYDVKM.

CDR3 sequence reads: CASSQDSAVNTEAFF. CDR3 DNA sequence: TGCGCCAGCAGCCAAGATTCAGCGGTGAACACTGAAGCTTTCTTT. The chain is built from TRBV4-3 and TRBJ1-1; D is unclear. This CDR3 comprises 15 residues. Trimming took off 0 bases at V and 0 bases at J, with 8 bases between the two ends. The germline gives CDR1 LGHNA, CDR2 YSLEER.

This clonotype was detected many times. The chain's CDR3 is CASSWGQGTGELFF. The CDR3 nucleotides read TGTGCCAGCAGCTGGGGACAGGGAACCGGGGAGCTGTTTTTT. This chain uses TRBV7-6 with TRBJ2-2, with 9 bases lining up with TRBD1. The CDR3 covers 14 residues. The junction had 2 bases not matched to a gene; V was cut back by 4 bases and J by 5 bases. Germline V lookup: CDR1 SGHVS, CDR2 FNYEAQ.

In its sample, this clonotype was seen a few times. A much larger clone differs from this one at a single base, so this may be a read error. The V call is TRBV7-8, the J call TRBJ2-7; D possibly matches TRBD1 or TRBD2 (5 bases each). Germline V gene data show CDR1 as SGHVS and CDR2 as FQNEAQ. The CDR3 runs to 12 residues. V lost 1 base, J lost 6 bases, and 7 bases lay in between. CDR3 loop: CASSLDGAEQYF. CDR3 nucleotides: TGTGCCAGCAGCTTAGACGGGGCCGAGCAGTACTTC.

The gene calls are TRBV20-1 and TRBJ1-1; unclear D gene. Looked up from germline, CDR1 is DFQATT and CDR2 is SNEGSKA (reference sequence). The CDR3 covers 12 residues. V was clipped by 2 bases and J by 3 bases, with 7 bases between them. CDR3 sequence reads: CSARLQDTEAFF. For the CDR3, the DNA is TGCAGTGCTAGATTGCAGGACACTGAAGCTTTCTTT.